Presented here are 10 T cell receptor beta chains from one specimen sequenced in a study of blood T cell repertoires in COVID-19. Sequencing was performed with immunoSEQ multiplex PCR; in TCRdb, only in-frame clones are kept and a portion is missing. The sample shows approximately 280,000 clones, 75% to 90% of them seen only once. Sequenced input: peripheral blood. The receptors come from a woman aged 60-75 years with acute or convalescent COVID-19.

The V gene is TRBV6-2 or TRBV6-3, the J gene TRBJ1-5, with 7 bases aligning to TRBD1. This CDR3 is 15 amino acids long. Trimming removed 6 bases from V and 3 bases from J; junction bases left unmatched: 8. The germline V gene has CDR1 MNHEY and CDR2 SVGEGT. CDR3 DNA: TGTGCCAGCAGCGACAGGGTTTCTTTCAATCAGCCCCAGCATTTT. The encoded protein is CASSDRVSFNQPQHF.

The chain employs TRBV15 and TRBJ2-1; no definite D call. The CDR3 length is 18 residues. Deletions cut 0 bases from V and 0 bases from J, with 15 bases between. The germline V gene has CDR1 LNHNV and CDR2 YYDKDF (reference sequence). Written as DNA, the CDR3 is TGTGCCACCAGCAGAGATGAGGTTAGTTCCCGCTCCTACAATGAGCAGTTCTTC. Translated: CATSRDEVSSRSYNEQFF.

This chain connects TRBV2 to TRBJ2-7; 7 positions match TRBD1. CDR1 and CDR2 (germline): SNHLY, FYNNEI. The V and J ends lost 2 bases and 3 bases, in that order; junction bases with no gene match: 4. The length of the CDR3 is 14 residues. The CDR3 nucleotides are TGTGCCAGCAGTGAAATGGGACAGAACTACGAGCAGTACTTC. This gives the protein CASSEMGQNYEQYF.

The chain is built from TRBV6-6 and TRBJ1-6; 8 nucleotides match TRBD1. V shed 5 bases, J shed 3 bases, and the junction held 3 bases outside the gene matches. Germline V gene data show CDR1 as MNHNY and CDR2 as SVGAGI (reference sequence). This CDR3 region has 15 residues. The CDR3 DNA sequence: TGTGCCAGCAGTACGACAGGGGACTATAATTCACCCCTCCACTTT. Protein sequence: CASSTTGDYNSPLHF.

This chain connects TRBV6-5 to TRBJ2-7; 7 bases fit TRBD1. The germline V gene has CDR1 MNHEY and CDR2 SVGAGI. V shed 7 bases, J shed 2 bases, and the junction held 11 bases outside the gene matches. The CDR3 loop spans 15 amino acids. In DNA, the CDR3 is TGTGCCAGCACCACGACAAGGGGGCGGCCCTACGAGCAGTACTTC. Its protein is CASTTTRGRPYEQYF.

The chain is built from TRBV24-1 and TRBJ1-5; D is undetermined. Per the germline V gene, CDR1 is KGHDR and CDR2 is SFDVKD. V lost 4 bases to trimming and J lost 3 bases, with 9 bases between them. The CDR3 runs to 14 residues. Here the CDR3 reads CATSDRSANQPQHF. The CDR3 DNA sequence: TGTGCCACCAGTGACCGTAGCGCCAATCAGCCCCAGCATTTT.

This clone has only one observation. The chain employs TRBV15 and TRBJ2-3; 14 bases fit TRBD2. The CDR3 covers 17 residues. Germline V gene data show CDR1 as LNHNV and CDR2 as YYDKDF (reference sequence). Unmatched junction bases numbered 6, after V lost 1 base and J lost 6 bases. CDR3 sequence: CATSRALTSGRGDTQYF. In DNA, the CDR3 is TGTGCCACCAGCAGAGCTCTGACTAGCGGGAGGGGTGATACGCAGTATTTT.

V usage is TRBV7-2 and J usage is TRBJ2-1; 12 bases match TRBD2. This CDR3 has 17 residues. Per germline, CDR1 SGHTA and CDR2 FQGNSA. Trimming at V came to 3 bases and at J to 5 bases, leaving 8 bases not matched to a gene. The CDR3 sequence is CASSLTLAGGGNNEQFF. CDR3 coding DNA: TGTGCCAGCAGCTTGACACTAGCGGGAGGTGGCAACAATGAGCAGTTCTTC.

The sample holds one count of this clone. The V and J genes are TRBV2 and TRBJ1-1; the D gene is possibly TRBD1 (6 bases). Trimming removed 4 bases from V and 0 bases from J, with 12 bases in between. There are 15 residues in the CDR3. Per germline, CDR1 SNHLY and CDR2 FYNNEI. CDR3 coding DNA: TGTGCCAGCAGTGTGGACAGAGTAATGAACACTGAAGCTTTCTTT. It translates to CASSVDRVMNTEAFF.

The J gene is TRBJ2-1, the V gene TRBV7-9; D may be TRBD1 (6 bases). V dropped 4 bases and J dropped 15 bases, with 22 bases sitting between them. This CDR3 is 14 amino acids long. CDR1 and CDR2 from the germline V gene are SEHNR and FQNEAQ (reference sequence). CDR3 residues: CASSSHTGYPALFF. CDR3 nucleotide sequence: TGTGCCAGCAGCTCGCACACAGGGTACCCGGCCTTGTTCTTC.